Listed below are T cell receptor beta chains from one sample, sequenced in a study of identical twins. TCRdb reprocessed the 5' RACE reads via MiXCR and lists one record per CDR3 protein. Here the sample spans 500,000 to 600,000 distinct CDR3 sequences, 22% being singletons. The same sample was also studied in work on T cells expressing NK-cell markers.

The sample taken for sequencing was CD4+ T cells sorted from blood. Receptor source: a woman between 18 and 30 years old in good health. The CDR3 runs from the conserved cysteine through the conserved F or W. The D gene is left open where the match is weak. Rows give clone size only sometimes, using once, few, many, or a class for an expanded clone.

length: 15
D: .
V: TRBV6-2/TRBV6-3
J: TRBJ2-6
size: few
DNA: TGTGCCAGCAGTTACTCGAATCGGGGGGCCAACGTCCTGACTTTC
CDR3: CASSYSNRGANVLTF

length: 13
D: .
V: TRBV20-1
J: TRBJ2-7
size: .
DNA: TGCAGTGCTAGAAAGCAGGGCTCCCACGAGCAGTACTTC
CDR3: CSARKQGSHEQYF

length: 15
D: TRBD1
V: TRBV6-1
J: TRBJ1-2
size: few
DNA: TGTGCCAGCAGTCGTATAGGACAGGGGGCGTTCGGCTACACCTTC
CDR3: CASSRIGQGAFGYTF

length: 13
D: .
V: TRBV20-1
J: TRBJ1-1
size: few
DNA: TGCAGTAAAATTGCAGGGATGAACACTGAAGCTTTCTTT
CDR3: CSKIAGMNTEAFF

length: 14
D: .
V: TRBV11-2
J: TRBJ2-3
size: few
DNA: TGTGCCAGCAGCTTAGACCCCAGGAGTCTCGCGCAGTATTTT
CDR3: CASSLDPRSLAQYF

length: 12
D: .
V: TRBV29-1
J: TRBJ1-1
size: .
DNA: TGCAGCGTTGAAGAGGGAGACAGTGAAGCTTTCTTT
CDR3: CSVEEGDSEAFF

length: 16
D: TRBD2
V: TRBV20-1
J: TRBJ2-1
size: .
DNA: TGCAGTGCTAGCGGGACTAGCGGGAGGGAGGGGTTCGAGCAGTTCTTC
CDR3: CSASGTSGREGFEQFF

length: 16
D: TRBD1
V: TRBV5-1
J: TRBJ2-7
size: .
DNA: TGCGCCAGCAGCTTGGTTGGGACAGGGGTCACCTACGAGCAGTACTTC
CDR3: CASSLVGTGVTYEQYF

length: 14
D: .
V: TRBV20-1
J: TRBJ2-1
size: few
DNA: TGCAGTGGAATAGCGGCTACCATCTACAATGAGCAGTTCTTC
CDR3: CSGIAATIYNEQFF

length: 14
D: TRBD2
V: TRBV12-3/TRBV12-4
J: TRBJ2-7
size: few
DNA: TGTGCCAGCAGTTTGTACACCAGCGGGAACGAGCAGTACTTC
CDR3: CASSLYTSGNEQYF

length: 15
D: TRBD2
V: TRBV6-1
J: TRBJ2-3
size: few
DNA: TGTGCCAGCCAAACGGGGGGGGAGGGCACAGATACGCAGTATTTT
CDR3: CASQTGGEGTDTQYF

length: 13
D: .
V: TRBV5-1
J: TRBJ2-1
size: few
DNA: TGCGCCAGCAGCGAAGTCGCCACTCTAGAGCAGTTCTTC
CDR3: CASSEVATLEQFF

length: 13
D: .
V: TRBV11-3
J: TRBJ1-1
size: few
DNA: TGTGCCAGCAGCTTATCGGTTGACACTGAAGCTTTCTTT
CDR3: CASSLSVDTEAFF

length: 13
D: .
V: TRBV20-1
J: TRBJ2-2
size: few
DNA: TGCAGTGCTGCCCTAGGCCGCACCGGGGAGCTGTTTTTT
CDR3: CSAALGRTGELFF

length: 13
D: .
V: TRBV10-2
J: TRBJ1-1
size: many
DNA: TGCGCCAGCAGGATACAGGACAACACTGAAGCTTTCTTT
CDR3: CASRIQDNTEAFF

length: 14
D: .
V: TRBV25-1
J: TRBJ2-3
size: few
DNA: TGTGCCAGCAGTCAAACGGGCTTCACAGATACGCAGTATTTT
CDR3: CASSQTGFTDTQYF

length: 15
D: TRBD1
V: TRBV7-3
J: TRBJ2-2
size: few
DNA: TGTGCCAGCAGCTCCCGACAGGGGGGTAACGGGGAGCTGTTTTTT
CDR3: CASSSRQGGNGELFF

length: 12
D: .
V: TRBV12-3/TRBV12-4
J: TRBJ2-7
size: many
DNA: TGTGCCAGCAGCCTAATATCCTACGAGCAGTACTTC
CDR3: CASSLISYEQYF

length: 15
D: TRBD2
V: TRBV5-1
J: TRBJ2-1
size: .
DNA: TGCGCCAGCAGCTTGGAACTAGCGGGCCCGTCTGAGCAGTTCTTC
CDR3: CASSLELAGPSEQFF

length: 16
D: TRBD2
V: TRBV6-1
J: TRBJ2-1
size: few
DNA: TGTGCCAGCAGCAGGACTAGCGGACGCTCCTACAATGAGCAGTTCTTC
CDR3: CASSRTSGRSYNEQFF

length: 13
D: .
V: TRBV7-2
J: TRBJ2-3
size: few
DNA: TGTGCCAGCAGCATTAGGGGGGCAGATACGCAGTATTTT
CDR3: CASSIRGADTQYF

length: 13
D: .
V: TRBV9
J: TRBJ1-1
size: .
DNA: TGTGCCAGCAGCGTAGGGGGGAGGTCTGAAGCTTTCTTT
CDR3: CASSVGGRSEAFF

length: 18
D: TRBD2
V: TRBV6-2/TRBV6-3
J: TRBJ2-7
size: few
DNA: TGTGCCAGCAGTTACTCAAAGAGGAGAGGAGCGGGAGTCCCCGAGCAGTACTTC
CDR3: CASSYSKRRGAGVPEQYF

length: 11
D: TRBD1
V: TRBV20-1
J: TRBJ1-6
size: few
DNA: TGCAGTGCAGGGGGCAATTCACCCCTCCACTTT
CDR3: CSAGGNSPLHF

length: 16
D: .
V: TRBV20-1
J: TRBJ1-4
size: .
DNA: TGCAGTGCTATCGACAGCTCACCCTTAAGTAATGAAAAACTGTTTTTT
CDR3: CSAIDSSPLSNEKLFF

length: 13
D: .
V: TRBV10-3
J: TRBJ2-5
size: .
DNA: TGTGCCATCAGTGGACAGATTCAAGAGACCCAGTACTTC
CDR3: CAISGQIQETQYF

length: 13
D: .
V: TRBV10-3
J: TRBJ2-7
size: .
DNA: TGTGCCATCACCCCTGATCGGACCTTGGAGCAGTACTTC
CDR3: CAITPDRTLEQYF

length: 13
D: .
V: TRBV20-1
J: TRBJ2-5
size: few
DNA: TGCAGTGCCCTTCCGGGACTCCAAGAGACCCAGTACTTC
CDR3: CSALPGLQETQYF

length: 11
D: .
V: TRBV29-1
J: TRBJ1-1
size: many
DNA: TGCAGCGTCTCACGTAACACTGAAGCTTTCTTT
CDR3: CSVSRNTEAFF

length: 15
D: TRBD1
V: TRBV10-3
J: TRBJ1-5
size: few
DNA: TGTGCCATCAGCGCTAGACAGGGATTTGATCAGCCCCAGCATTTT
CDR3: CAISARQGFDQPQHF

length: 13
D: .
V: TRBV29-1
J: TRBJ1-1
size: .
DNA: TGCAGCGTTGACAAGGACCAGAACACTGAAGCTTTCTTT
CDR3: CSVDKDQNTEAFF

length: 10
D: TRBD1
V: TRBV2
J: TRBJ1-1
size: few
DNA: TGTGCCAGGTTACGACAGGGAGCTTTCTTT
CDR3: CARLRQGAFF

length: 15
D: .
V: TRBV20-1
J: TRBJ2-5
size: few
DNA: TGCAGTGCTAGAGATCTGCCTGAGCCCCAGGAGACCCAGTACTTC
CDR3: CSARDLPEPQETQYF